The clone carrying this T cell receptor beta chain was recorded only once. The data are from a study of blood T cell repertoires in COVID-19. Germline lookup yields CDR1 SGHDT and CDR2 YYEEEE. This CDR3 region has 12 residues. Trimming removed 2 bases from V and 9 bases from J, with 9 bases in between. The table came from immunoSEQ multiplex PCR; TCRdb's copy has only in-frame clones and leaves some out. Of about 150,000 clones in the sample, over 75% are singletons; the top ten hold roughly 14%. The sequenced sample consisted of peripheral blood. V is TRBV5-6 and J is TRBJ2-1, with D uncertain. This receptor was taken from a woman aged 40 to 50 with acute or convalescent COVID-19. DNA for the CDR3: TGTGCCAGCAGCTTATCTACGGGTGAGCAGTTCTTC. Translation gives CASSLSTGEQFF.